The 21 T cell receptor beta chains reported below all come from one sample, sequenced in a study of technical replicates of blood from several donors. Assay used: immunoSEQ multiplex PCR; TCRdb lists only in-frame clones, some missing. The profile shows fewer than 65,000 clones, around 87% of them singletons. The sequenced sample was PBMCs. The receptors shown here come from a human donor in good health. Some clones in this sample may be carry-over from other donors' samples.

The chain couples TRBV7-2 to TRBJ2-2; the D gene is possibly TRBD2 (6 bases). Per germline, CDR1 SGHTA and CDR2 FQGNSA. Trimming took 5 bases from V and 1 from J, leaving 8 bases between them. The CDR3 has 14 amino acids. The CDR3 DNA reads as TGTGCCAGCAGCGCGGGGAAGAACACCGGGGAGCTGTTTTTT. This encodes CASSAGKNTGELFF.

The genes are TRBV10-3 and TRBJ2-7; 9 nucleotides line up with TRBD2. Germline V lookup: CDR1 ENHRY, CDR2 SYGVKD. The CDR3 consists of 14 residues. V gave up 6 bases and J gave up 6 bases; unmatched junction bases: 9. The CDR3 nucleotides read TGTGCCATCAGGATTAGCGGGAGTAGCGGCGAGCAGTACTTC. The encoded protein is CAIRISGSSGEQYF.

The chain joins TRBV18 to TRBJ1-5, with TRBD1 matching 9 bases. The CDR3 loop spans 13 amino acids. CDR1 and CDR2 (germline): KGHSH, LQKENI. Trimming took 3 bases from V and 12 from J; bases not matched to a gene: 6. The CDR3 loop is CASSPPDRGSQHF. The CDR3 coding sequence is TGTGCCAGCTCACCCCCGGACAGGGGCAGCCAGCATTTT. Together with reference TRBV18 and TRBJ1-5, the CDR3 gives the full variable domain: NAGVMQNPRHLVRRRGQEARLRCSPMKGHSHVYWYRQLPEEGLKFMVYLQKENIIDESGMPKERFSAEFPKEGPSILRIQQVVRGDSAAYFCASSPPDRGSQHFGDGTRLSIL.

In DNA form, the CDR3 reads TGCAGCGTTGAGAAGGGCCGGGGTAGCGCCAATGAGCAGTTCTTC. Translating it yields CSVEKGRGSANEQFF. This chain joins TRBV29-1 and TRBJ2-1; a possible D gene is TRBD2 (5 bases). The length of the CDR3 is 15 residues. Germline V gene sequence: CDR1 SQVTM, CDR2 ANQGSEA. Trimming left V 3 bases short and J 6 bases short, with 18 bases between.

V is TRBV2 and J is TRBJ1-1, with D unclear. There are 12 residues in the CDR3. Germline lookup yields CDR1 SNHLY and CDR2 FYNNEI. V lost 6 bases, J lost 3 bases, and 8 bases lay in between. The CDR3 DNA reads as TGTGCCAGCAGCCTCGGGGACACTGAAGCTTTCTTT. Residues: CASSLGDTEAFF.

The rearrangement uses TRBV4-2 and TRBJ1-2; 9 bases match TRBD1. The length of the CDR3 is 16 residues. Germline CDR1 and CDR2: LGHNA and YNFKEQ. The junction had 7 bases not matched to a gene; V was cut back by 4 bases and J by 1 base. CDR3 in DNA: TGTGCCAGCAGCCCAGAGAGGACAGGGGATAACTATGGCTACACCTTC. This encodes CASSPERTGDNYGYTF.

The CDR3 loop reads CATSRDEASYPPIVDEQFF. CDR3 in DNA: TGTGCCACCAGCAGAGATGAGGCTAGCTATCCCCCAATTGTCGATGAGCAGTTCTTC. The chain is built from TRBV15 and TRBJ2-1; tentatively, D is TRBD2 (5 bases). CDR1 and CDR2 (germline): LNHNV, YYDKDF (reference sequence). Trimming left V 0 bases short and J 8 bases short, with 26 bases between. This CDR3 spans 19 amino acids.

V is TRBV7-9 and J is TRBJ2-7; D gene unclear. Germline-derived CDR1 and CDR2 are SEHNR and FQNEAQ (reference sequence). The CDR3 sequence is 13 residues long. Trimming removed 2 bases from V and 3 bases from J, with 8 bases in between. CDR3 region: CASSLPPVYEQYF. DNA for the CDR3: TGTGCCAGCAGCTTACCTCCTGTCTACGAGCAGTACTTC.

The chain links TRBV18 to TRBJ2-1; possibly TRBD2 for D (6 bases). Germline V gene data show CDR1 as KGHSH and CDR2 as LQKENI. Trimming removed 1 base at V and 6 bases at J, with 10 bases between. This CDR3 region has 14 residues. The CDR3 region has the DNA TGTGCCAGCTCACCACAACGGGAGCTCAATGAGCAGTTCTTC. It codes for CASSPQRELNEQFF.

V and J are TRBV7-2 and TRBJ1-4; 8 positions agree with TRBD1. The germline V gene encodes CDR1 SGHTA and CDR2 FQGNSA. Trimming at V came to 5 bases and at J to 6 bases, leaving 14 bases not matched to a gene. This CDR3 contains 17 residues. The CDR3 DNA is TGTGCCAGCAGCGCAGGACGGCAGGGGGCGTATCATGAAAAACTGTTTTTT. Amino acid sequence: CASSAGRQGAYHEKLFF.

This rearrangement joins TRBV5-1 to TRBJ2-7, with a weak D call TRBD1 (5 bases). The germline V gene encodes CDR1 SGHRS and CDR2 YFSETQ. The CDR3 covers 14 residues. The V and J ends lost 0 bases and 2 bases respectively, with 9 bases between them. CDR3 amino acids: CASSLAQGAYEQYF. In DNA, the CDR3 is TGCGCCAGCAGCTTGGCCCAGGGCGCCTACGAGCAGTACTTC.

The chain has TRBV5-8 and TRBJ1-3, with TRBD1 identical over 12 bases. The ends lost 4 bases at V and 2 bases at J; junction bases unmatched: 10. The CDR3 has 18 residues. Germline CDR1 reads SGHTS; CDR2 reads YDEGEE. CDR3 in amino acids: CASSPRDRGRIAGNTIYF. DNA of the CDR3: TGTGCCAGCAGCCCCCGGGACAGGGGGCGCATCGCTGGAAACACCATATATTTT.

This chain links TRBV10-1 with TRBJ1-5, with D possibly TRBD1 on 6 matching bases. CDR3 length equals 14 residues. V lost 7 bases and J 2 bases, leaving 12 bases between the germline ends. Germline V gives CDR1 WNHNN, CDR2 SYGVQD (reference sequence). The CDR3 DNA reads TGCGCCAGCACGGACAGAGAGCGCAATCAGCCCCAGCATTTT. As protein: CASTDRERNQPQHF.

The V and J genes are TRBV18 and TRBJ1-1, with a possible D match to TRBD1 (6 bases). The CDR3 extends over 15 amino acids. The V and J ends lost 4 bases and 2 bases respectively, with 14 bases between them. Germline CDR1 is KGHSH and CDR2 is LQKENI. DNA of the CDR3: TGTGCCAGCTCACTCCGTGAGGGGGTAAACACTGAAGCTTTCTTT. Amino acids: CASSLREGVNTEAFF.

The chain carries TRBV25-1 and TRBJ1-1; D unresolved. V was trimmed by 4 bases and J by 1 base, leaving 10 bases between them. From germline, CDR1 is MGHDK and CDR2 SYGVNS. This CDR3 spans 14 amino acids. Here the CDR3 DNA reads TGTGCCAGCAGTGCCCCAGGAAAGAACACTGAAGCTTTCTTT. Translating gives CASSAPGKNTEAFF. The entire variable domain, with the rest obtained from reference TRBV25-1 and TRBJ1-1, is as follows: EADIYQTPRYLVIGTGKKITLECSQTMGHDKMYWYQQDPGMELHLIHYSYGVNSTEKGDLSSESTVSRIRTEHFPLTLESARPSHTSQYLCASSAPGKNTEAFFGQGTRLTVV.

V gene TRBV5-1 combines with J gene TRBJ1-1; 7 bases are shared with TRBD1. V lost 0 bases, J lost 2 bases, and 4 bases stayed unmatched. The length of the CDR3 is 15 residues. The germline gives CDR1 SGHRS, CDR2 YFSETQ. The CDR3 nucleotides are TGCGCCAGCAGCTTGGAGCCAGGGGGAAACACTGAAGCTTTCTTT. It is translated as CASSLEPGGNTEAFF.

J is TRBJ2-7 and V is TRBV7-9, with 7 bases lining up with TRBD2. This CDR3 region has 15 residues. The V segment lost 5 bases and the J segment 2 bases; nucleotides outside the gene matches: 9. Per the germline V gene, CDR1 is SEHNR and CDR2 is FQNEAQ (reference sequence). CDR3 in DNA: TGTGCCAGCAGCATGGCTAGCGGAGCGACCTACGAGCAGTACTTC. This translates into CASSMASGATYEQYF.

The V and J genes are TRBV4-3 and TRBJ2-3, with 7 bases aligning to TRBD2. The CDR3 loop spans 20 amino acids. The trim removed 4 bases at V and 0 bases at J, leaving 19 bases unmatched. Germline CDR1 and CDR2: LGHNA and YSLEER. CDR3 in amino acids: CASSRNTGTTDYSSTDTQYF. The CDR3 coding sequence is TGCGCCAGCAGCCGGAATACCGGGACTACCGACTATAGCAGCACAGATACGCAGTATTTT.

J is TRBJ1-5 and V is TRBV7-6; 9 nucleotides line up with TRBD1. The V segment lost 2 bases and the J segment 5 bases; nucleotides outside the gene matches: 1. The V gene's germline CDR1 is SGHVS and CDR2 FNYEAQ. The CDR3 has 14 residues. The CDR3: CASSLRTGDQPQHF. DNA for the CDR3: TGTGCCAGCAGCTTACGGACAGGGGATCAGCCCCAGCATTTT.

The chain employs TRBV18 and TRBJ1-5; D uncertain. Germline values: CDR1 KGHSH, CDR2 LQKENI. The V gene lost 6 bases and the J gene lost 4 bases, with 10 bases spanning the gap. The CDR3 covers 13 residues. The CDR3 DNA is TGTGCCAGCTCCTTCGACGGGAATCAGCCCCAGCATTTT. This codes for CASSFDGNQPQHF.

The chain combines TRBV2 with TRBJ2-7, with 9 bases matching TRBD2. The CDR3 is 16 amino acids. Per the germline V gene, CDR1 is SNHLY and CDR2 is FYNNEI. J lost 1 base, V lost 4 bases, and 8 bases had no gene match. The CDR3 DNA is TGTGCCAGCAGTGGAACTAGCGGGCGATTATCCTACGAGCAGTACTTC. Its protein product is CASSGTSGRLSYEQYF.